Below are 16 T cell receptor beta chains sequenced from a single sample in a study of CD8 T cells in ankylosing spondylitis. Findings of the study overall: Several highly homologous variants made up a TCR beta motif, and this motif appeared characteristic of ankylosing spondylitis blood.

One entry per CDR3 protein results from TCRdb running MiXCR on the 5' RACE reads. The table has roughly 450,000 distinct CDR3 sequences, 25% to 30% seen once. What these receptors recognize is not known. The sample taken for sequencing was blood, either unsorted or a sorted T cell fraction (not recorded which). The receptors derive from a male donor with ankylosing spondylitis.

The chain links TRBV5-6 to TRBJ1-2; D perhaps matches TRBD1 (5 bases). Looked up from germline, CDR1 is SGHDT and CDR2 is YYEEEE. The CDR3 covers 16 residues. Trimming stripped 4 bases from V and 3 bases from J, with 19 bases between. CDR3 bases: TGTGCCAGCAGCGGGGACGTCGGACACTTTCACTATGGCTACACCTTC. It yields the protein CASSGDVGHFHYGYTF.

The chain has TRBV12-3 or TRBV12-4 and TRBJ2-1; D gene uncertain. V dropped 2 bases and J dropped 0 bases, with 8 bases sitting between them. The CDR3 sequence is 15 residues long. The DNA of the CDR3 is TGTGCCAGCAGTTTACAGCCCCCCTCCTACAATGAGCAGTTCTTC. Protein sequence: CASSLQPPSYNEQFF.

This clonotype appeared a few times. For the CDR3, the DNA is TGTGCCGGAGACAGGGGAACCGGGGAGCTGTTTTTT. Protein product: CAGDRGTGELFF. The chain links TRBV5-5 to TRBJ2-2; TRBD1 matches 8 bases. The J segment lost 5 bases and the V segment lost 10 bases, leaving 4 bases of the junction unmatched. CDR3 size: 12 residues. CDR1 SGHKS and CDR2 YYEKEE come from the germline V gene (reference sequence). The full variable domain, completed using reference TRBV5-5 and TRBJ2-2, is DAGVTQSPTHLIKTRGQQVTLRCSPISGHKSVSWYQQVLGQGPQFIFQYYEKEERGRGNFPDRFSARQFPNYSSELNVNALLLGDSALYLCAGDRGTGELFFGEGSRLTVL.

There are a few counts of this clonotype. The rearrangement joins TRBV12-3 or TRBV12-4 to TRBJ1-3, with D uncertain. The V gene lost 6 bases and the J gene lost 1 base, with 13 bases spanning the gap. This CDR3 contains 15 residues. CDR3 DNA sequence: TGTGCCAGCAGGGCGATAGGGAGGTCTGGAAACACCATATATTTT. Translated, it gives CASRAIGRSGNTIYF.

The rearrangement uses TRBV7-7 and TRBJ2-2, with 8 bases matching TRBD2. Trimming took 7 bases from V and 5 from J; bases not matched to a gene: 6. The germline V gene has CDR1 SSHAT and CDR2 FNYEAQ (reference sequence). CDR3 length equals 14 residues. In DNA, the CDR3 is TGTGCCAGCAAGCGGGAGATCTCGACCGGGGAGCTGTTTTTT. This encodes CASKREISTGELFF. Based on the CDR3 plus reference TRBV7-7 and TRBJ2-2, the full variable domain is GAGVSQSPRYKVTKRGQDVTLRCDPISSHATLYWYQQALGQGPEFLTYFNYEAQPDKSGLPSDRFSAERPEGSISTLTIQRTEQRDSAMYRCASKREISTGELFFGEGSRLTVL.

The chain joins TRBV24-1 to TRBJ1-5, with D perhaps matching TRBD1 (6 bases). V was trimmed by 2 bases and J by 7 bases, leaving 20 bases between them. CDR3 length: 17 amino acids. The germline CDR1 and CDR2 sequences are KGHDR and SFDVKD. The CDR3 region has the DNA TGTGCCACCAGTGATTCTGACGTCCAGGGGTTAAGACAGCCCCAGCATTTT. Its protein product is CATSDSDVQGLRQPQHF.

This chain connects TRBV20-1 to TRBJ1-1; the D is unclear. The CDR3 sequence is 13 residues long. Trimming left V 1 base short and J 3 bases short, with 9 bases between. Per the germline V gene, CDR1 is DFQATT and CDR2 is SNEGSKA (reference sequence). The CDR3 coding sequence is TGCAGTGCTAGAGGCAGATCGGACACTGAAGCTTTCTTT. Translation gives CSARGRSDTEAFF.

The chain links TRBV20-1 to TRBJ1-1; a weak D match, TRBD1 (5 bases). V shed 6 bases and J shed 1 base, with 12 bases lying between them. The CDR3 contains 13 residues. Germline V gives CDR1 DFQATT, CDR2 SNEGSKA (reference sequence). The CDR3: CSAATETNTEAFF. In nucleotides, the CDR3 is TGCAGTGCAGCGACAGAGACGAACACTGAAGCTTTCTTT.

The genes are TRBV4-1 and TRBJ1-2; possible D gene TRBD1, 6 bases. Trimming cost V 3 bases and J 7 bases, with 21 bases left between them. This CDR3 has 16 amino acids. The germline gives CDR1 MGHRA, CDR2 YSYEKL. The CDR3 loop reads CASSQAFGQIYGGYTF. DNA of the CDR3: TGCGCCAGCAGCCAGGCCTTTGGACAGATATATGGTGGCTACACCTTC.

This clonotype was found many times. The CDR3 reads CASIQTGTSSGNTIYF. CDR3 DNA sequence: TGTGCCAGCATCCAGACAGGGACCTCGTCTGGAAACACCATATATTTT. V usage is TRBV11-2 and J usage is TRBJ1-3; TRBD1 matches at 7 bases. The CDR3 loop spans 16 amino acids. Germline loops: CDR1 SGHAT, CDR2 FQNNGV. V was clipped by 7 bases and J by 1 base; unmatched bases: 10.

Here the CDR3 DNA reads TGTGCCAGCAGTCGACAGGGGGCTCATGGCTACACCTTC. Its translation: CASSRQGAHGYTF. The genes are TRBV12-3 or TRBV12-4 and TRBJ1-2, with TRBD1 matching over 10 bases. The V segment lost 5 bases and the J segment 6 bases; nucleotides outside the gene matches: 3. The CDR3 covers 13 residues.

The gene calls are TRBV9 and TRBJ2-1; D is perhaps TRBD2 (5 bases). CDR3 length equals 15 residues. From germline, CDR1 is SGDLS and CDR2 YYNGEE. V gave up 0 bases and J gave up 2 bases, with 9 bases separating them. This CDR3 reads CASSVVVGTYNEQFF. CDR3 DNA sequence: TGTGCCAGCAGCGTAGTAGTCGGGACCTACAATGAGCAGTTCTTC.

This clonotype was counted only a few times. This chain connects TRBV20-1 to TRBJ1-6; 7 positions match TRBD1. The CDR3 covers 16 residues. The V gene end was trimmed by 0 bases and the J gene end by 7 bases; junction bases not matched to a gene: 9. The germline CDR1 and CDR2 sequences are DFQATT and SNEGSKA (reference sequence). The CDR3 loop is CSAREADRVFNSPLHF. CDR3 nucleotide sequence: TGCAGTGCTAGAGAAGCTGACAGGGTATTCAATTCACCCCTCCACTTT.

Regarding this clonotype: A junction boundary mismatches the germline segment, possibly from a read error. V gene TRBV5-1 combines with J gene TRBJ2-7; 10 bases map to TRBD1. Germline values: CDR1 SGHRS, CDR2 YFSETQ. This CDR3 is 17 amino acids long. As DNA, the CDR3 is TGCGCCACCAGCTTGGTAAGGACAGGGGGACTTCCCTACGAGCAGTACTTC. This translates into CATSLVRTGGLPYEQYF.

This clonotype was detected a few times. The chain has TRBV3-1 and TRBJ2-7; TRBD1 matches at 8 bases. CDR3 size: 14 residues. J was trimmed by 6 bases and V by 7 bases; bases with no gene match: 11. The germline V gene has CDR1 LGHDT and CDR2 YNNKEL (reference sequence). As DNA, the CDR3 is TGTGCCAGCAACCTCGGACAGGGAGTAGGCGAGCAGTACTTC. It yields the protein CASNLGQGVGEQYF.

This clonotype has more than one count but fewer than ten. This rearrangement joins TRBV3-1 to TRBJ2-3, with D perhaps matching TRBD2 (5 bases). CDR3 length: 18 residues. The germline V gene has CDR1 LGHDT and CDR2 YNNKEL (reference sequence). The V end lost 4 bases, the J end lost 2 bases, and 22 bases lay between the germline ends. This CDR3 reads CASSRTPVEEELTDTQYF. CDR3 sequence (DNA): TGTGCCAGCAGCCGCACCCCCGTGGAGGAGGAACTCACAGATACGCAGTATTTT.